This TCR beta chain originates from a study of CD8 T cells in ankylosing spondylitis. TCRdb re-derived calls from the 5' RACE reads in MiXCR, one entry per CDR3 protein. The sample records about 310,000 distinct CDR3 sequences, roughly 20% being singletons. Study outcomes and limitations: A TCR beta motif made of roughly eight highly homologous variants seemed typical of ankylosing spondylitis blood. Certain motif variants had earlier appeared in reactive arthritis synovial fluid and blood.

Trimming took 5 bases from V and 4 from J, leaving 11 bases between them. The CDR3 contains 13 residues. Germline V gives CDR1 SGHTA, CDR2 FQGNSA. At least ten counts were recorded for this clonotype. As yet, its antigen is unknown. The sample consisted of blood, either unsorted or a sorted T cell fraction (not recorded which). This TCR came from a female donor with ankylosing spondylitis or in good health (not recorded which). V and J are TRBV7-2 and TRBJ1-1; D uncertain. CDR3 in DNA: TGTGCCAGCAGCGTTACTCCAAGCACTGAAGCTTTCTTT. Translating it yields CASSVTPSTEAFF.